This T cell receptor beta chain was found in a study of CD8+ T cells in alopecia areata. cDNA prepared by RNA extraction and subsequent reverse transcription served as the template for sequencing. Only in-frame clones appear in the TCRdb table, and some are missing; sequencing was by immunoSEQ multiplex PCR. The sample carries approximately 150,000 clones, 50% to 65% recorded once. Germline loops: CDR1 MNHEY, CDR2 SMNVEV (reference sequence). Trimming pared 6 bases from V and 0 bases from J, leaving 3 bases between. The CDR3 loop spans 13 amino acids. The chain recombines TRBV27 with TRBJ2-6; D gene uncertain. Input material: CD4+ T cells sorted from blood. The receptor was derived from a human donor in good health. The CDR3 bases are TGTGCCAGCAGACCCTCTGGGGCCAACGTCCTGACTTTC. As protein: CASRPSGANVLTF.